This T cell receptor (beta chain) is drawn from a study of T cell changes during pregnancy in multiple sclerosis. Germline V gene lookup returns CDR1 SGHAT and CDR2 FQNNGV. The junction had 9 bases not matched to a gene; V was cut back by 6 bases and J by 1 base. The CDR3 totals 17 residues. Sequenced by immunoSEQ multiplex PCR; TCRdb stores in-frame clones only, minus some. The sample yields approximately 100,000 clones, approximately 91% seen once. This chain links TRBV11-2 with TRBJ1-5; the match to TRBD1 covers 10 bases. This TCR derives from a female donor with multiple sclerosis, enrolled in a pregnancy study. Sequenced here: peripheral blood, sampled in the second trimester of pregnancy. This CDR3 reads CASSSNPDRGSNQPQHF. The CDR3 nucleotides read TGTGCCAGCAGTTCCAATCCGGACAGGGGGAGCAATCAGCCCCAGCATTTT.